What follows are 23 T cell receptor beta chains derived from one specimen sequenced in a study of blood T cell dynamics during melanoma immunotherapy. The protocol was immunoSEQ multiplex PCR, while the TCRdb copy is restricted to in-frame clones and leaves out a portion. Found here are about 1,600 clones, 73% of them singletons; the top ten hold 6.5% to 8.5%. As to time point: pre-treatment baseline. The CD3+ CD4- CD8+ CD45RA- CD45RO-high CD27- CCR7- memory phenotype defined TIE cells. These receptors' antigens are unknown. General study findings and limits: Cell-free DNA CDR3 sequences most resembled the immune-effector CD8+ subset, which was also most clonal.

The material sequenced was CD8+ T cells from blood, taken from a patient treated with checkpoint blockade. The receptors were gathered from a human donor with melanoma.

CDR3 DNA sequence: TGTGCCAGTAGTTTTAGCGGGATGAGCTCCTACAATGAGCAGTTCTTC. Protein product: CASSFSGMSSYNEQFF. The chain couples TRBV19 to TRBJ2-1, with 8 bases identical to TRBD2. CDR1 is LNHDA and CDR2 is SQIVND in the germline V gene (reference sequence). V shed 5 bases and J 0 bases; nucleotides not matched to a gene: 6. The CDR3 spans 16 residues.

The chain links TRBV19 to TRBJ1-3; D not certain. Germline values: CDR1 LNHDA, CDR2 SQIVND (reference sequence). This CDR3 is built from 15 residues. Trimming stripped 3 bases from V and 2 bases from J, with 11 bases between. As DNA, the CDR3 is TGTGCCAGTAGTATGGCAGGACTCGCTGGAAACACCATATATTTT. It encodes CASSMAGLAGNTIYF.

The V gene is TRBV28, the J gene TRBJ2-3; a possible D gene is TRBD2 (6 bases). V gave up 3 bases and J gave up 5 bases, with 12 bases separating them. Germline V gene lookup returns CDR1 MDHEN and CDR2 SYDVKM. This CDR3 contains 14 residues. This CDR3 is CASSFLGEVDTQYF. The CDR3 nucleotides are TGTGCCAGCAGTTTCCTGGGGGAGGTAGATACGCAGTATTTT. The full variable domain, in which reference TRBV28 and TRBJ2-3 provide the parts outside the CDR3, is DVKVTQSSRYLVKRTGEKVFLECVQDMDHENMFWYRQDPGLGLRLIYFSYDVKMKEKGDIPEGYSVSREKKERFSLILESASTNQTSMYLCASSFLGEVDTQYFGPGTRLTVL.

The rearrangement links TRBV5-4 to TRBJ2-1; no clear D gene. CDR3 size: 13 residues. V was clipped by 0 bases and J by 1 base, with 2 bases between them. Germline V gene data show CDR1 as SGHNT and CDR2 as YYREEE (reference sequence). The CDR3 region is CASSLGSYNEQFF. Here the CDR3 DNA reads TGTGCCAGCAGCTTGGGGTCCTACAATGAGCAGTTCTTC.

This clone has a single count. The V and J genes are TRBV29-1 and TRBJ2-7; D call uncertain. V gave up 4 bases and J gave up 3 bases, with 4 bases separating them. The CDR3 totals 10 residues. The germline V gene has CDR1 SQVTM and CDR2 ANQGSEA. CDR3 DNA: TGCAGCGTTGGGGACTACGAGCAGTACTTC. The encoded protein is CSVGDYEQYF.

This clone has just one count. This chain joins TRBV9 and TRBJ1-4; D unresolved. The CDR3 loop spans 16 amino acids. Germline V gene sequence: CDR1 SGDLS, CDR2 YYNGEE. The ends were cut back, 2 bases at V and 0 bases at J, with 11 bases in the middle. For the CDR3, the DNA is TGTGCCAGCAGCGTTGGCAGCCACGCAACTAATGAAAAACTGTTTTTT. Amino acids: CASSVGSHATNEKLFF.

The rearrangement joins TRBV5-6 to TRBJ2-3; D is undetermined. There are 16 residues in the CDR3. V was pared by 0 bases and J by 2 bases, with 13 bases between. CDR1 and CDR2 (germline): SGHDT, YYEEEE. The CDR3 nucleotides are TGTGCCAGCAGCTTGGGGTCAAACTGGGACACAGATACGCAGTATTTT. It is translated as CASSLGSNWDTDTQYF.

The chain combines TRBV6-5 with TRBJ2-2; D is unresolved. Trimming took off 4 bases at V and 5 bases at J, with 8 bases between the two ends. The CDR3 is made up of 13 amino acids. CDR1 is MNHEY, CDR2 SVGAGI, per germline. The CDR3 coding sequence is TGTGCCAGCAGTTTTTCCTCGACCGGGGAGCTGTTTTTT. As protein: CASSFSSTGELFF.

The V gene is TRBV19, the J gene TRBJ2-2, with 10 bases that match TRBD1. Germline assignment: CDR1 LNHDA and CDR2 SQIVND (reference sequence). The V segment lost 9 bases and the J segment 4 bases; nucleotides outside the gene matches: 11. This CDR3 comprises 16 residues. The CDR3 is CASLLRGQGLTGELFF. CDR3 bases: TGTGCCAGCCTCCTTAGGGGACAGGGGCTCACCGGGGAGCTGTTTTTT.

CDR3 in DNA: TGTGCCAGCAGGGCTAGCGGGAGGGCCCACCACAATGAGCAGTTCTTC. Its translation is CASRASGRAHHNEQFF. This chain joins TRBV7-2 and TRBJ2-1; 12 nucleotides match TRBD2. There are 16 residues in the CDR3. V lost 6 bases, J lost 5 bases, and 8 bases stayed unmatched. Germline CDR1 SGHTA, CDR2 FQGNSA.

This clone was detected once. The chain uses TRBV28 and TRBJ1-1; unclear D gene. Germline CDR1 and CDR2: MDHEN and SYDVKM. The V end lost 2 bases, the J end lost 2 bases, and 3 bases lay between the germline ends. The CDR3 extends over 12 amino acids. CDR3 sequence: CASSLGNTEAFF. CDR3 in DNA: TGTGCCAGCAGTTTAGGAAACACTGAAGCTTTCTTT.

The genes are TRBV7-2 and TRBJ2-7; 10 positions agree with TRBD1. The J segment lost 5 bases and the V segment lost 4 bases, leaving 5 bases of the junction unmatched. The CDR3 totals 14 residues. Germline lookup yields CDR1 SGHTA and CDR2 FQGNSA. CDR3 amino acids: CASSYSGTGDEQYF. CDR3 in DNA: TGTGCCAGCAGCTACTCGGGGACAGGGGACGAGCAGTACTTC. The whole variable domain, filled in from reference TRBV7-2 and TRBJ2-7, reads GAGVSQSPSNKVTEKGKDVELRCDPISGHTALYWYRQSLGQGLEFLIYFQGNSAPDKSGLPSDRFSAERTGGSVSTLTIQRTQQEDSAVYLCASSYSGTGDEQYFGPGTRLTVT.

This clone was seen a handful of times. The chain uses TRBV5-4 and TRBJ2-7; 10 bases are shared with TRBD1. Germline lookup yields CDR1 SGHNT and CDR2 YYREEE (reference sequence). The CDR3 length is 16 residues. Unmatched junction bases numbered 6, after V lost 0 bases and J lost 3 bases. CDR3 residues: CASSLDSGTGVYEQYF. The CDR3 nucleotides are TGTGCCAGCAGCTTGGACTCCGGGACAGGGGTCTACGAGCAGTACTTC.

The chain carries TRBV7-6 and TRBJ2-7; D remains unclear. V was clipped by 3 bases and J by 6 bases, with 6 bases between them. The CDR3 has 11 residues. Per the germline V gene, CDR1 is SGHVS and CDR2 is FNYEAQ. The CDR3, as DNA: TGTGCCAGCAGCTTTGGCATCGAGCAGTACTTC. The encoded protein is CASSFGIEQYF.

CDR3 amino acids: CASSQGAAWSGRNEQFF. Written as DNA, the CDR3 is TGCGCCAGCAGCCAAGGGGCCGCGTGGAGCGGGAGGAATGAGCAGTTCTTC. This chain joins TRBV4-3 and TRBJ2-1; TRBD2 agrees at 9 bases. Trimming took 1 base from V and 7 from J; bases not matched to a gene: 11. Germline lookup yields CDR1 LGHNA and CDR2 YSLEER. The CDR3 has 17 residues.

This clone is a singleton in its sample. This chain joins TRBV28 and TRBJ2-3; no reliable D call. The germline V gene encodes CDR1 MDHEN and CDR2 SYDVKM. CDR3 size: 12 residues. V was trimmed by 6 bases and J by 1 base, leaving 5 bases between them. The CDR3 DNA reads TGTGCCAGCAGAAGCGGCACAGATACGCAGTATTTT. It translates to CASRSGTDTQYF.

In DNA form, the CDR3 reads TGTGCCAGCAGTTACTCGACAGTTACCAATGAGCAGTTCTTC. Translated, it gives CASSYSTVTNEQFF. The chain is built from TRBV6-5 and TRBJ2-1; a weak D match, TRBD1 (5 bases). The germline gives CDR1 MNHEY, CDR2 SVGAGI. The CDR3 is 14 residues long. V shed 0 bases and J shed 6 bases, with 9 bases lying between them.

This rearrangement joins TRBV10-1 to TRBJ2-2; D call uncertain. Trimming took 3 bases from V and 5 from J, leaving 7 bases between them. This CDR3 spans 13 amino acids. CDR1 and CDR2 (germline): WNHNN, SYGVQD (reference sequence). The CDR3 loop reads CASSDSNTGELFF. DNA of the CDR3: TGCGCCAGCAGTGACTCCAATACCGGGGAGCTGTTTTTT.

The CDR3 here is CASSESMGGTSGYNEQFF. The CDR3 bases are TGTGCCAGCAGTGAATCGATGGGAGGGACTAGCGGTTACAATGAGCAGTTCTTC. The rearrangement uses TRBV25-1 and TRBJ2-1, with 11 bases identical to TRBD2. The CDR3 covers 18 residues. Looked up from germline, CDR1 is MGHDK and CDR2 is SYGVNS. The J segment lost 4 bases and the V segment lost 1 base, leaving 9 bases of the junction unmatched.

The chain combines TRBV6-6 with TRBJ2-3; TRBD2 matches 7 bases. The CDR3 extends over 14 amino acids. Germline loops: CDR1 MNHNY, CDR2 SVGAGI (reference sequence). J was trimmed by 0 bases and V by 8 bases; bases with no gene match: 5. The CDR3 here is CASRSGTSTDTQYF. CDR3 DNA: TGTGCCAGCCGGAGCGGGACTAGCACAGATACGCAGTATTTT.

This clone was seen once. The chain links TRBV27 to TRBJ1-4, with D possibly TRBD1 on 6 matching bases. V dropped 5 bases and J dropped 7 bases, with 20 bases sitting between them. Per the germline V gene, CDR1 is MNHEY and CDR2 is SMNVEV (reference sequence). This CDR3 comprises 16 residues. The CDR3: CASSLREGVIGEKLFF. The CDR3 nucleotides are TGTGCCAGCAGTCTGAGGGAGGGGGTAATAGGTGAAAAACTGTTTTTT.

This sequence joins TRBV11-2 and TRBJ2-1, with 11 positions matching TRBD2. CDR1 is SGHAT and CDR2 is FQNNGV in the germline V gene. The CDR3 runs 16 residues. V lost 5 bases to trimming and J lost 5 bases; unmatched junction nucleotides: 8. CDR3 sequence (DNA): TGTGCCAGCAGCCCCGGGACTAGCGGAGACAACAATGAGCAGTTCTTC. The encoded protein is CASSPGTSGDNNEQFF.

This clone appeared once. The chain combines TRBV27 with TRBJ2-1, with D maybe TRBD1 (7 bases). CDR1 and CDR2 (germline): MNHEY, SMNVEV (reference sequence). The V end was cut by 5 bases, the J end by 6 bases, with 17 bases between. The length of the CDR3 is 15 residues. CDR3 nucleotides: TGTGCCAGCAGTCCCCGGCAGGGGGGAGGCAATGAGCAGTTCTTC. It codes for CASSPRQGGGNEQFF.